Listed below are T cell receptor beta chains from one sample, sequenced in a study of response to subunit inactivated influenza vaccine. Each CDR3 protein gets one entry after TCRdb re-called the RT-PCR reads with MiXCR. This sample carries around 480,000 distinct CDR3 sequences, 16% of them seen once, and the ten largest clones take 2.5% to 3.5%. Sequenced here: CD4+ T cells sorted from PBMCs, sampled about 23 months after vaccination. The receptors here all came from a man aged 50 to 69 who received an inactivated influenza vaccine. Each CDR3 is given with its conserved first and last residue. Fields, in order: CDR3 length, J gene, clone size, V gene, D gene, CDR3 protein, CDR3 DNA. A D gene is named only where the DNA matches it firmly. Not every row has a clone size; where given, it reads once, few, many or a size class.

15,TRBJ2-1,few,TRBV6-2/TRBV6-3,TRBD2,CASTKLAGSYNEQFF,TGTGCCAGCACCAAACTAGCGGGTTCCTACAATGAGCAGTTCTTC
18,TRBJ2-7,few,TRBV28,TRBD2,CASSLWPLAEGGSYEQYF,TGTGCCAGCAGTTTATGGCCACTAGCGGAGGGGGGCTCCTACGAGCAGTACTTC
15,TRBJ1-1,-,TRBV14,TRBD1,CASSPGQGAWTEAFF,TGTGCCAGCAGCCCGGGACAGGGGGCTTGGACTGAAGCTTTCTTT
14,TRBJ2-5,few,TRBV7-2,TRBD1,CASSYRGFTETQYF,TGTGCCAGCAGCTACAGGGGTTTTACGGAGACCCAGTACTTC
12,TRBJ2-7,many,TRBV20-1,-,CSASILEYEQYF,TGCAGTGCTAGTATCCTAGAATACGAGCAGTACTTC
18,TRBJ1-2,-,TRBV10-3,-,CAISESGTGQPANYGYTF,TGTGCCATCAGTGAGTCTGGGACTGGACAGCCCGCTAACTATGGCTACACCTTC
14,TRBJ1-1,-,TRBV7-2,-,CASSLGSATTEAFF,TGTGCCAGCAGCTTAGGAAGTGCTACCACTGAAGCTTTCTTT
14,TRBJ1-5,few,TRBV30,TRBD1,CAWSIGDRGQPQHF,TGTGCCTGGAGTATCGGGGACAGGGGGCAGCCCCAGCATTTT
12,TRBJ2-1,many,TRBV7-2,-,CASSPGSNEQFF,TGTGCCAGCAGCCCGGGATCCAATGAGCAGTTCTTC
16,TRBJ2-3,few,TRBV3-1,TRBD2,CASSPRSSGGADTQYF,TGTGCCAGCAGCCCAAGGTCTAGCGGGGGGGCAGATACGCAGTATTTT
14,TRBJ2-7,few,TRBV12-3/TRBV12-4,-,CASSLTVLYYEQYF,TGTGCCAGCAGTTTGACGGTCCTTTACTACGAGCAGTACTTC
14,TRBJ2-1,-,TRBV5-1,-,CASSLEVHGIEQFF,TGCGCCAGCAGCTTGGAAGTGCATGGAATCGAGCAGTTCTTC
13,TRBJ2-2,few,TRBV19,-,CASSGTARGELFF,TGTGCCAGTAGCGGTACCGCGAGGGGGGAGCTGTTTTTT
12,TRBJ2-5,-,TRBV28,-,CASSLPHGTQYF,TGTGCCAGCAGTTTACCCCATGGGACCCAGTACTTC
16,TRBJ2-5,-,TRBV12-3/TRBV12-4,TRBD2,CASSLLAGGPRETQYF,TGTGCCAGCAGTTTGTTGGCGGGAGGGCCCCGGGAGACCCAGTACTTC